The entry below gives a single TCR beta chain sequence along with its context. Its antigen is not known. This CDR3 has 14 amino acids. Looked up from germline, CDR1 is MGHRA and CDR2 is YSYEKL. The J segment lost 3 bases and the V segment lost 5 bases, leaving 3 bases of the junction unmatched. The sample is drawn from a study of cytomegalovirus exposure and HLA in healthy donors. Study-level results: There were some public TCRs occurring in many donors, but most TCR sequences were rare.

Sequenced by immunoSEQ multiplex PCR; TCRdb stores in-frame clones only, minus some. The table shows 200,000 or so clones, with 88% occurring only once. The donors were part of the 120-subject validation cohort, which stood apart from the approximately 700-subject first cohort. The sequence was collected from a woman aged 18-29 years in good health and CMV-seronegative. The specimen was PBMCs. The genes are TRBV4-1 and TRBJ2-1, with 8 bases identical to TRBD2. CDR3 nucleotide sequence: TGCGCCAGCAGCGGACTAGCTGACTACAATGAGCAGTTCTTC. Its protein is CASSGLADYNEQFF.